This TCR beta chain is drawn from a study of cytomegalovirus exposure and HLA in healthy donors. Study observations and caveats: Presence/absence analyses took donor sequencing depth as roughly uniform. Earlier analysis found most TCR beta V segments productive about 87% or about 30% of the time.

Concerning this clone: The target antigen is unknown.

CDR1 and CDR2 (germline): GTSNPN, SVGIG (reference sequence). Trimming removed 7 bases from V and 7 bases from J; junction bases left unmatched: 9. This CDR3 is 15 amino acids long. With 60 Vbeta and 13 Jbeta primers, the PCR was carried out. The method was immunoSEQ multiplex PCR; TCRdb's version includes in-frame clones alone and lacks a portion of them. The sample lists 150,000 to 200,000 clones; around 70% were seen once. The source of this sequence is a man aged 18 to 35 in good health and CMV-seropositive. The V and J genes are TRBV30 and TRBJ2-1; TRBD2 matches 14 bases. The sample taken for sequencing was PBMCs. The CDR3 DNA follows: TGTGCCTCCGAGGGGGGACTAGCGGGAGTTAATGAGCAGTTCTTC. The encoded protein is CASEGGLAGVNEQFF.